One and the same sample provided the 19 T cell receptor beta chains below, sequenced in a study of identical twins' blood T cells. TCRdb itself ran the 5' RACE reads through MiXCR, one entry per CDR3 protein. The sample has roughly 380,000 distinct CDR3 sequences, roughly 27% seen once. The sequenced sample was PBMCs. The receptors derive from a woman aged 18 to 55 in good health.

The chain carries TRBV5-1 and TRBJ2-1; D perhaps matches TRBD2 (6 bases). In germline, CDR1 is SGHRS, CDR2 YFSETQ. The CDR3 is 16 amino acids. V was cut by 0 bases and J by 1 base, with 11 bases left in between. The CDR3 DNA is TGCGCCAGCAGCTTGGGTGGGACTCCTTCCTACAATGAGCAGTTCTTC. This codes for CASSLGGTPSYNEQFF.

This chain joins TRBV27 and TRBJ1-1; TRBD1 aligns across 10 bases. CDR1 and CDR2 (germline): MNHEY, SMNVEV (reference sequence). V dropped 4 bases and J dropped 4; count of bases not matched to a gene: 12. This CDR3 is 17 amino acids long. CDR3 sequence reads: CASSWSLDRGSSTEAFF. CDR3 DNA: TGTGCCAGCAGTTGGTCCCTGGACAGGGGGAGTAGCACTGAAGCTTTCTTT.

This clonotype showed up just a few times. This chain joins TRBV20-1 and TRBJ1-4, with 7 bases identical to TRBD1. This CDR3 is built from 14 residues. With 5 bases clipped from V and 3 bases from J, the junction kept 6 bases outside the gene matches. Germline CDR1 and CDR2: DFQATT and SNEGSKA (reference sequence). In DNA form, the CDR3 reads TGCAGTGCTGCCAAGGGGGCGTCTAATGAAAAACTGTTTTTT. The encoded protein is CSAAKGASNEKLFF.

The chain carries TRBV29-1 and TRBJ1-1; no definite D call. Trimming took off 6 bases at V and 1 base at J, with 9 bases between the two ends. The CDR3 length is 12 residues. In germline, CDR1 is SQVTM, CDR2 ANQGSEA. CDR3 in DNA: TGCAGCGTCTCTCTGGAGAACACTGAAGCTTTCTTT. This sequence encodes CSVSLENTEAFF.

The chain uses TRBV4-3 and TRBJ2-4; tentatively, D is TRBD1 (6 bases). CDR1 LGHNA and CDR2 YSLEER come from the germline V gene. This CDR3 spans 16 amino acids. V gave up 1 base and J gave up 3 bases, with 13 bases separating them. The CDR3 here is CASSQASGVGKNIQYF. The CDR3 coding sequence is TGCGCCAGCAGCCAAGCTTCAGGGGTCGGCAAAAACATTCAGTACTTC.

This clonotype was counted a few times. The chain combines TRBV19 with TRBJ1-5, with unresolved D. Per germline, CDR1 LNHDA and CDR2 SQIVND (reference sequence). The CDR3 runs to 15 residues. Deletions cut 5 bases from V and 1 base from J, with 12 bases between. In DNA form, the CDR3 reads TGTGCCAGTAGTTTGGGTACTATAAGCAATCAGCCCCAGCATTTT. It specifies CASSLGTISNQPQHF.

CDR3 bases: TGCGCCAGCAGCTTGTTTCTAGCGGCGGGCAATGAGCAGTTCTTC. This gives the protein CASSLFLAAGNEQFF. The V and J genes are TRBV5-1 and TRBJ2-1; the match to TRBD2 covers 7 bases. V trimming: 1 base; J trimming: 6 bases; junction bases outside the gene matches: 7. CDR1 and CDR2 (germline): SGHRS, YFSETQ. This CDR3 is 15 amino acids long. Looking up the rest from reference TRBV5-1 and TRBJ2-1 gives the full variable domain: KAGVTQTPRYLIKTRGQQVTLSCSPISGHRSVSWYQQTPGQGLQFLFEYFSETQRNKGNFPGRFSGRQFSNSRSEMNVSTLELGDSALYLCASSLFLAAGNEQFFGPGTRLTVL.

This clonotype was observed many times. The chain's CDR3 is CASSPRGVINTGELFF. For the CDR3, the DNA is TGTGCCAGCAGCCCTCGGGGGGTGATTAACACCGGGGAGCTGTTTTTT. The chain combines TRBV6-2 or TRBV6-3 with TRBJ2-2, with 7 positions matching TRBD2. This CDR3 comprises 16 residues. The junction had 9 bases not matched to a gene; V was cut back by 6 bases and J by 2 bases. The germline gives CDR1 MNHEY, CDR2 SVGEGT.

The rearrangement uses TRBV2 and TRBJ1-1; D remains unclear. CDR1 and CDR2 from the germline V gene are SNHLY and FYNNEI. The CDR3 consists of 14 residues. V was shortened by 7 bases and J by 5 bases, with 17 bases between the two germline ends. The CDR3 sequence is CASNRQNTETEAFF. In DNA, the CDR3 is TGTGCCAGCAACCGACAAAATACGGAGACTGAAGCTTTCTTT.

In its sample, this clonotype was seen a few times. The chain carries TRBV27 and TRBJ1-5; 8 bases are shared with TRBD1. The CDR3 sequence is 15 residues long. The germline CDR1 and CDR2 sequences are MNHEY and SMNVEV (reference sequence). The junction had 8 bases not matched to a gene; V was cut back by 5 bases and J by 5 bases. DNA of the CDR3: TGTGCCAGCAGTCTAGACCAGGGGGCGGATCAGCCCCAGCATTTT. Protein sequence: CASSLDQGADQPQHF.

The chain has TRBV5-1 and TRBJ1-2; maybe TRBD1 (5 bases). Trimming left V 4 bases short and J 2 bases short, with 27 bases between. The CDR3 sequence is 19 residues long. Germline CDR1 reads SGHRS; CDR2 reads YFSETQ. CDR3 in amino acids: CASSRTADKKTFNNYGYTF. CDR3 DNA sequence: TGCGCCAGCAGCCGGACCGCGGACAAGAAGACGTTTAACAACTATGGCTACACCTTC.

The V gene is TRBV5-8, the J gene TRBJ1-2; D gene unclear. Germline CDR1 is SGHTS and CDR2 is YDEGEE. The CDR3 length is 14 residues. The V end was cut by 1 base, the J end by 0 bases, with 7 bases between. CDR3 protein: CASSLLRPNYGYTF. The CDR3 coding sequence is TGTGCCAGCAGCTTGCTGAGGCCTAACTATGGCTACACCTTC.

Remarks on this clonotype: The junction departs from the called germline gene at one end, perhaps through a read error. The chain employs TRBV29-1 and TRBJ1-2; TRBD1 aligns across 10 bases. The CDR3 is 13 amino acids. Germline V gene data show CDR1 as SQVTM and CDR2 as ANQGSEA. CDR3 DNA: TGCAGCGCTGAAGGACAGGGGGTGGGTGGCTACACCTTC. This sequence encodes CSAEGQGVGGYTF. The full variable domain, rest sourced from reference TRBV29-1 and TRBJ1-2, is SAVISQKPSRDICQRGTSLTIQCQVDSQVTMMFWYRQQPGQSLTLIATANQGSEATYESGFVIDKFPISRPNLTFSTLTVSNMSPEDSSIYLCSAEGQGVGGYTFGSGTRLTVV.

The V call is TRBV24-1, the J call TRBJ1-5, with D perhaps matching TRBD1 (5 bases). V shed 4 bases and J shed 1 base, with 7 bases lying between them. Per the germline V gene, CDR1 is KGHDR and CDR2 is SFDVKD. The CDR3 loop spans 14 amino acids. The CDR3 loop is CATSDRASNQPQHF. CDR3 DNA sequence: TGTGCCACCAGTGACAGGGCAAGCAATCAGCCCCAGCATTTT.

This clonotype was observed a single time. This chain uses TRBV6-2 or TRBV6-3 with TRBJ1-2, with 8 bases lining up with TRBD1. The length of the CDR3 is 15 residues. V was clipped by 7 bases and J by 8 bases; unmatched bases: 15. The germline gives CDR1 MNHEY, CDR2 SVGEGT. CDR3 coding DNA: TGTGCCAGCACCGAACCCCCCTGGACAGGGACCGGCTACACCTTC. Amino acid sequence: CASTEPPWTGTGYTF.

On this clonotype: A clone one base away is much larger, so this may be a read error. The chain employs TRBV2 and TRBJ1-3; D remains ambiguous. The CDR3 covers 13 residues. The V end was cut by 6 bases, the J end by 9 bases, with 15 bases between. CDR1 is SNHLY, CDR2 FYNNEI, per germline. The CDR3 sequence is CASRGDPESTIYF. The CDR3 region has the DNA TGTGCCAGCAGGGGTGACCCGGAGAGCACCATATATTTT.

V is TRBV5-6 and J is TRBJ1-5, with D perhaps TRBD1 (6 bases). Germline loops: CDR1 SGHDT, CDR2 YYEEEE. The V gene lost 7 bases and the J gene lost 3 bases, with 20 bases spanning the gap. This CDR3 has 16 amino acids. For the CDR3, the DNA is TGTGCCAGCGCTCGCCGGGACATCGGTGACAATCAGCCCCAGCATTTT. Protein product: CASARRDIGDNQPQHF.

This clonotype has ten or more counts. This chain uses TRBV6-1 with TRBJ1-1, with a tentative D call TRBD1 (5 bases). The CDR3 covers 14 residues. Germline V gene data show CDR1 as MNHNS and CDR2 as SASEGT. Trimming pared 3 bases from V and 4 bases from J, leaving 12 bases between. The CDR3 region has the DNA TGTGCCAGCAGTGACAGGGAAGAGGTCACTGAAGCTTTCTTT. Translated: CASSDREEVTEAFF.

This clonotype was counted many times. The CDR3 bases are TGTGCCAGCAGTTTCGTCGTTGGTGAAAAACTGTTTTTT. Amino acid sequence: CASSFVVGEKLFF. This chain uses TRBV28 with TRBJ1-4; D is unclear. The CDR3 sequence is 13 residues long. V lost 3 bases to trimming and J lost 7 bases, with 9 bases between them. In germline, CDR1 is MDHEN, CDR2 SYDVKM.